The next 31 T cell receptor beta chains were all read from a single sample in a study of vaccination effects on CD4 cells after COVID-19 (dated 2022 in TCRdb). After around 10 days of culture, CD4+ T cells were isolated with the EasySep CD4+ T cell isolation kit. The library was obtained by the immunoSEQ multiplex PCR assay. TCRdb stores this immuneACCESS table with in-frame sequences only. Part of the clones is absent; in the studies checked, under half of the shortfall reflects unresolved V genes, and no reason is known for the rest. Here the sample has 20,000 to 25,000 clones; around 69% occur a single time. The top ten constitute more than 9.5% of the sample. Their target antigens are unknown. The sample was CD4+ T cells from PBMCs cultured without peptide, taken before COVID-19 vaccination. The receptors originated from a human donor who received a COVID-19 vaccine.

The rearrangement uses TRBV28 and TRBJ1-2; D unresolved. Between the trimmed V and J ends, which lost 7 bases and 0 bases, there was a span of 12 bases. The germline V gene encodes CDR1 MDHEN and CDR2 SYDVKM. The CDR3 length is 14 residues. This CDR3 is CASKGPGANYGYTF. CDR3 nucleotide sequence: TGTGCCAGCAAGGGCCCGGGAGCTAACTATGGCTACACCTTC.

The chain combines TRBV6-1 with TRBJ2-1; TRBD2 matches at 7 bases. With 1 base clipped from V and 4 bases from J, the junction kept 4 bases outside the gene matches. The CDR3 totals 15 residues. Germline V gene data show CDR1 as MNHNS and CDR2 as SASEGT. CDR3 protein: CASSEDTSAYNEQFF. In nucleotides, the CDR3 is TGTGCCAGCAGTGAAGACACTAGCGCTTACAATGAGCAGTTCTTC.

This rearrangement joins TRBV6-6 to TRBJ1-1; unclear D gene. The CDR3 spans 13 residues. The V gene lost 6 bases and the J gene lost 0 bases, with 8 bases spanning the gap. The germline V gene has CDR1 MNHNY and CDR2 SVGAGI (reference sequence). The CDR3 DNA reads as TGTGCCAGCAGCGGAGACATGAACACTGAAGCTTTCTTT. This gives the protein CASSGDMNTEAFF.

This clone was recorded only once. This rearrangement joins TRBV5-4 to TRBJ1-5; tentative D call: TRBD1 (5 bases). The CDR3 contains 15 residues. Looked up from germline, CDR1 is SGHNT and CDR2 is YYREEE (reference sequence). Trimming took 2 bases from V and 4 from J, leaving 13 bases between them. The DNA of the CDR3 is TGTGCCAGCAGCTTCGACCCCGGGGGGAATCAGCCCCAGCATTTT. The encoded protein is CASSFDPGGNQPQHF.

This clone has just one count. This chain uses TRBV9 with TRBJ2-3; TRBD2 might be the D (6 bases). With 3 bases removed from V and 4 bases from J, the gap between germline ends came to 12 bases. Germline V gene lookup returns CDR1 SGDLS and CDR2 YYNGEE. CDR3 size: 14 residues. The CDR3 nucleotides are TGTGCCAGCAGCGCCTCGACTAGTTCAGATACGCAGTATTTT. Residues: CASSASTSSDTQYF. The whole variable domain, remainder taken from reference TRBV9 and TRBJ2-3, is DSGVTQTPKHLITATGQRVTLRCSPRSGDLSVYWYQQSLDQGLQFLIQYYNGEERAKGNILERFSAQQFPDLHSELNLSSLELGDSALYFCASSASTSSDTQYFGPGTRLTVL.

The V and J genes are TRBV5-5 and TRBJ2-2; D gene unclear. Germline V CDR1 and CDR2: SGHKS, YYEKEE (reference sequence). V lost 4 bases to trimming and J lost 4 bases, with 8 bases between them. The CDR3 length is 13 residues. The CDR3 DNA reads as TGTGCCAGCAGCCGATGGCCCACCGGGGAGCTGTTTTTT. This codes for CASSRWPTGELFF. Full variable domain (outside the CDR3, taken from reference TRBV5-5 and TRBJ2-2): DAGVTQSPTHLIKTRGQQVTLRCSPISGHKSVSWYQQVLGQGPQFIFQYYEKEERGRGNFPDRFSARQFPNYSSELNVNALLLGDSALYLCASSRWPTGELFFGEGSRLTVL.

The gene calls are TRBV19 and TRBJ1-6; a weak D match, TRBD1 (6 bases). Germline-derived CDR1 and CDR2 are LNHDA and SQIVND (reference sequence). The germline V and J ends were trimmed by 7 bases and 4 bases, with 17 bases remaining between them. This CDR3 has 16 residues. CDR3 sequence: CASTPDSLIYNSPLHF. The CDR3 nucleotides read TGTGCCAGTACCCCGGACAGCCTCATTTATAATTCACCCCTCCACTTT.

In DNA, the CDR3 is TGTGCCATCAGTGACAGCTACAGGGGGCAGTACTTC. Encoded protein: CAISDSYRGQYF. The chain links TRBV10-3 to TRBJ2-7; 7 nucleotides line up with TRBD1. The ends lost 3 bases at V and 9 bases at J; junction bases unmatched: 5. This CDR3 comprises 12 residues. CDR1 and CDR2 from the germline V gene are ENHRY and SYGVKD.

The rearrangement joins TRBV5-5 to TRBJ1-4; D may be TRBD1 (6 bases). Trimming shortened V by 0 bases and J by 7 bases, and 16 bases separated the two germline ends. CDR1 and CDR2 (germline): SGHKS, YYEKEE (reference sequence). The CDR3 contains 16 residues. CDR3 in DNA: TGTGCCAGCAGCTTGGTGGGGCGGGGGCTGGCTGAAAAACTGTTTTTT. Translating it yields CASSLVGRGLAEKLFF.

CDR3 DNA: TGTGCCAGCAGCTTATCTCGGGGAAGCACAGATACGCAGTATTTT. Translated: CASSLSRGSTDTQYF. The V call is TRBV7-3, the J call TRBJ2-3; D might be TRBD2 (5 bases). CDR3 length: 15 residues. The V gene's germline CDR1 is SGHTA and CDR2 FQGTGA. V dropped 2 bases and J dropped 0 bases, with 9 bases sitting between them. Variable domain in full (rest from reference TRBV7-3 and TRBJ2-3): GAGVSQTPSNKVTEKGKYVELRCDPISGHTALYWYRQSLGQGPEFLIYFQGTGAADDSGLPNDRFFAVRPEGSVSTLKIQRTERGDSAVYLCASSLSRGSTDTQYFGPGTRLTVL.

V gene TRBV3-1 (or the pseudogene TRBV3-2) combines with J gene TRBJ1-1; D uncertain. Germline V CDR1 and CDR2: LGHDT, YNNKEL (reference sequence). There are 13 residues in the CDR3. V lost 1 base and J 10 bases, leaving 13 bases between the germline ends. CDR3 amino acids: CASSQGAPVAAFF. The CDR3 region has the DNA TGTGCCAGCAGCCAAGGTGCGCCGGTTGCAGCTTTCTTT.

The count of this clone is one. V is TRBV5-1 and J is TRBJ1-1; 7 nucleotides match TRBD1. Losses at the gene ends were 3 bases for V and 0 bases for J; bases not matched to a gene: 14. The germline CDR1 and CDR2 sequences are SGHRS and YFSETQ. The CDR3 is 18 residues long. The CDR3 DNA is TGCGCCAGCAGCTCTTCATTCCGGGACAGCCACATGAACACTGAAGCTTTCTTT. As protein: CASSSSFRDSHMNTEAFF.

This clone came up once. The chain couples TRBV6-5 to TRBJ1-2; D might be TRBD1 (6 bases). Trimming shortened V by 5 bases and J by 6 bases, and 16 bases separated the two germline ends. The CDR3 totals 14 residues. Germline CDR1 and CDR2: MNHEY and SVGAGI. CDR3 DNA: TGTGCCAGCAGTCCCACAATGACAGGAGATGGCTACACCTTC. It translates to CASSPTMTGDGYTF.

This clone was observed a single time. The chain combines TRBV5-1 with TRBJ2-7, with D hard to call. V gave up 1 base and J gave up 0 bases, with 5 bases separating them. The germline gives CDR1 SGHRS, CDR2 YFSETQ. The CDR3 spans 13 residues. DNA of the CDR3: TGCGCCAGCAGCTTGACTGACTCCTACGAGCAGTACTTC. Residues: CASSLTDSYEQYF. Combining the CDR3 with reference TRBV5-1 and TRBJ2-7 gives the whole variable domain KAGVTQTPRYLIKTRGQQVTLSCSPISGHRSVSWYQQTPGQGLQFLFEYFSETQRNKGNFPGRFSGRQFSNSRSEMNVSTLELGDSALYLCASSLTDSYEQYFGPGTRLTVT.

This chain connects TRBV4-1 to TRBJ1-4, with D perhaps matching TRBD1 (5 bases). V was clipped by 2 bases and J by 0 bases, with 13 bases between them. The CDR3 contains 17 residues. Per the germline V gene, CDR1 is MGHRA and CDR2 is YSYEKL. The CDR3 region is CASSQWGERSTNEKLFF. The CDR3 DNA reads TGCGCCAGCAGCCAATGGGGGGAGAGATCAACTAATGAAAAACTGTTTTTT.

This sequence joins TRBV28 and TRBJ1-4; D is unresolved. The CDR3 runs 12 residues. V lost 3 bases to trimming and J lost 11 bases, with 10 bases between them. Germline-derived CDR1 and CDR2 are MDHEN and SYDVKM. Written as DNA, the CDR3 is TGTGCCAGCAGTTTGGTCAGCGGGAAACTGTTTTTT. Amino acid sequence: CASSLVSGKLFF.

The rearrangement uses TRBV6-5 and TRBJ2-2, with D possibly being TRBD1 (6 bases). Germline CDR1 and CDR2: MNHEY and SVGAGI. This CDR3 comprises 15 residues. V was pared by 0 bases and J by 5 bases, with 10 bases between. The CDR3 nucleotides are TGTGCCAGCAGTTACTCCTGGGGGCAGACCGGGGAGCTGTTTTTT. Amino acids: CASSYSWGQTGELFF.

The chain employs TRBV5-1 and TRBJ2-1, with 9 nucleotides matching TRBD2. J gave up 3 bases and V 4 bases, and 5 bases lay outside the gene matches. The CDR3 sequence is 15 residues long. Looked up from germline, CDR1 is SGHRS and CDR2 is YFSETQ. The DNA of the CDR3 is TGCGCCAGCAGCCCTGGACTAGCGTACTACAATGAGCAGTTCTTC. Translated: CASSPGLAYYNEQFF.

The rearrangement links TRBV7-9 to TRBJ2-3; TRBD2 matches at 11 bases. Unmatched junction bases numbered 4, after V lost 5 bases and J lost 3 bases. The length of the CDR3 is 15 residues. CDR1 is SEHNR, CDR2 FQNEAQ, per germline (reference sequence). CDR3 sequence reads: CASSRTSGSTDTQYF. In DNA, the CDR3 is TGTGCCAGCAGCCGTACTAGCGGGAGTACAGATACGCAGTATTTT.

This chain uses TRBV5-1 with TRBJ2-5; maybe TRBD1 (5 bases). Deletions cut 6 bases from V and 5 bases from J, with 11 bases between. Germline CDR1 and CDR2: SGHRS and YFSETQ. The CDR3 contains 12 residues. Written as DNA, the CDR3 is TGCGCCAGCACCCCAGGGCACGAGACCCAGTACTTC. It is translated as CASTPGHETQYF.

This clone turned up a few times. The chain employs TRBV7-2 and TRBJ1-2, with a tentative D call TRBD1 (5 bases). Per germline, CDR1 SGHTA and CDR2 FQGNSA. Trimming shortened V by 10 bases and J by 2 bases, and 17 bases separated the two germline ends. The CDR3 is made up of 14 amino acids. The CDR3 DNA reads TGTGCCATCTCGGGGGGGAGTGGGAACTATGGCTACACCTTC. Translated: CAISGGSGNYGYTF.

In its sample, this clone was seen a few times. In nucleotides, the CDR3 is TGTGCCAGCAGCCCCACAGGGGGGTCCTATAATTCACCCCTCCACTTT. The encoded protein is CASSPTGGSYNSPLHF. The chain joins TRBV11-2 to TRBJ1-6, with TRBD1 matching over 8 bases. The germline V gene encodes CDR1 SGHAT and CDR2 FQNNGV. This CDR3 comprises 16 residues. With 5 bases clipped from V and 1 base from J, the junction kept 4 bases outside the gene matches. The variable domain in full, completed from reference TRBV11-2 and TRBJ1-6, reads EAGVAQSPRYKIIEKRQSVAFWCNPISGHATLYWYQQILGQGPKLLIQFQNNGVVDDSQLPKDRFSAERLKGVDSTLKIQPAKLEDSAVYLCASSPTGGSYNSPLHFGNGTRLTVT.

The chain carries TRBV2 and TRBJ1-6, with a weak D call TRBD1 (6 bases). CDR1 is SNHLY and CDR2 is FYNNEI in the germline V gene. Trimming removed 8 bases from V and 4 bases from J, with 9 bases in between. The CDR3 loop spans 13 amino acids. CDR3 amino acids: CASGGQYNSPLHF. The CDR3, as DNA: TGTGCCAGCGGGGGACAATATAATTCACCCCTCCACTTT.

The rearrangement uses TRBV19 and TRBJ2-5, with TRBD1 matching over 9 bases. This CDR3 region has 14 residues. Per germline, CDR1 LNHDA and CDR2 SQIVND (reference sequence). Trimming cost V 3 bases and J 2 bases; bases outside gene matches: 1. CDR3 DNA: TGTGCCAGTAGTATGGGGACAGGGCAAGAGACCCAGTACTTC. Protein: CASSMGTGQETQYF.

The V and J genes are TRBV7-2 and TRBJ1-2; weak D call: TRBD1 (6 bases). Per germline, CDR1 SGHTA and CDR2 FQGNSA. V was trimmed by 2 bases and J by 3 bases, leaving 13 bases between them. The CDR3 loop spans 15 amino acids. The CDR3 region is CASSLIQGRDYGYTF. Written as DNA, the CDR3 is TGTGCCAGCAGCTTAATCCAGGGGCGGGACTATGGCTACACCTTC.

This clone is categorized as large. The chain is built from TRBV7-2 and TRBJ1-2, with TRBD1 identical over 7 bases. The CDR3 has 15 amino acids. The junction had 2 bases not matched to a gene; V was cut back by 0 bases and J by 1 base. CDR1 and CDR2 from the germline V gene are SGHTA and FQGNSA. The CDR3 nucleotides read TGTGCCAGCAGCTTAGCCGGGACAGTTAACTATGGCTACACCTTC. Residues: CASSLAGTVNYGYTF.

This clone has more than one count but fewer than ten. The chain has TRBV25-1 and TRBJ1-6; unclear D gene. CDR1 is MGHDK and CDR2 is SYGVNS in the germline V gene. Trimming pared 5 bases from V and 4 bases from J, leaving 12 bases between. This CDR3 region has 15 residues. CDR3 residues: CASSKLWGYNSPLHF. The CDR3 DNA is TGTGCCAGCAGTAAACTCTGGGGATATAATTCACCCCTCCACTTT.

The CDR3 region has the DNA TGTGCCAGCAGCCTGCAGGGGATGAACACTGAAGCTTTCTTT. This sequence encodes CASSLQGMNTEAFF. The rearrangement uses TRBV4-2 and TRBJ1-1, with D possibly being TRBD1 (6 bases). This CDR3 is built from 14 residues. In germline, CDR1 is LGHNA, CDR2 YNFKEQ. Trimming stripped 4 bases from V and 0 bases from J, with 9 bases between.

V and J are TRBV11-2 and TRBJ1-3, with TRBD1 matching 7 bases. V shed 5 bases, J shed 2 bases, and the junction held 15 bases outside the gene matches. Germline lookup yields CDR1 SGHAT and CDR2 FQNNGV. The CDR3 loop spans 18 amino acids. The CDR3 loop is CASSRDGHRGLAGNTIYF. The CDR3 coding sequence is TGTGCCAGCAGCCGTGATGGACACAGGGGTTTAGCTGGAAACACCATATATTTT.

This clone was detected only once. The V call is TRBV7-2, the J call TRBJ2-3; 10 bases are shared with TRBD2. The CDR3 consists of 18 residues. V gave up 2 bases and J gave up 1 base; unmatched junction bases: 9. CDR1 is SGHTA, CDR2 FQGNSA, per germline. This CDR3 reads CASSLRSSGGGRTDTQYF. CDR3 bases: TGTGCCAGCAGCTTACGTTCTAGCGGGGGAGGTCGCACAGATACGCAGTATTTT.

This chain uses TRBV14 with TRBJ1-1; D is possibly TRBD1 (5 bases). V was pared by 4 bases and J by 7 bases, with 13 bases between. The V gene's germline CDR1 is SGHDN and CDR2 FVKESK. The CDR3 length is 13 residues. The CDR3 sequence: CASSRFDQGEAFF. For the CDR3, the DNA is TGTGCCAGCAGCCGTTTCGACCAGGGTGAAGCTTTCTTT. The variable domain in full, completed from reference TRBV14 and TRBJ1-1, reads EAGVTQFPSHSVIEKGQTVTLRCDPISGHDNLYWYRRVMGKEIKFLLHFVKESKQDESGMPNNRFLAERTGGTYSTLKVQPAELEDSGVYFCASSRFDQGEAFFGQGTRLTVV.